This TCR beta chain was identified during a study of beta chain features in type 1 diabetes. The CDR3 is made up of 15 amino acids. With 6 bases removed from V and 4 bases from J, the gap between germline ends came to 17 bases. The V gene's germline CDR1 is SNHLY and CDR2 FYNNEI. Since all of the isolated RNA was reverse transcribed, expressed TCRB transcripts were what got sequenced. Repertoires were generated with immunoSEQ multiplex PCR, while TCRdb's copy carries only in-frame clones and drops some. The table records more than 300,000 clones, 8% of them present only once. The sample holds a few counts of this clone.

This TCR derives from a woman under 30 in good health. The chain is built from TRBV2 and TRBJ2-3; D unresolved. The sample was central memory CD4+ T cells from blood. The chain's CDR3 is CASSRNPLGSDTQYF. CDR3 bases: TGTGCCAGCAGCCGAAACCCCCTCGGATCAGATACGCAGTATTTT.